The 32 T cell receptor beta chains below come from one sample, sequenced in a study of beta chain features in type 1 diabetes. These receptors have no identified antigens. Sequencing targeted expressed TCRB transcripts, as all isolated RNA had been reverse transcribed. TCRdb's copy holds only in-frame clones and misses some; the assay was immunoSEQ multiplex PCR. The sample lists approximately 170,000 clones; about 7.8% were seen once. Study results and caveats: Moderate yet significant TCRB CDR3 shortening was seen in Type 1 diabetes patients in all four CD4+ subsets.

Input material: central memory CD4+ T cells from blood. These receptors were obtained from a woman aged 40 to 50 with type 1 diabetes.

The chain combines TRBV19 with TRBJ1-1, with unresolved D. CDR1 and CDR2 (germline): LNHDA, SQIVND (reference sequence). This CDR3 comprises 16 residues. V shed 7 bases and J shed 0 bases, with 18 bases lying between them. CDR3 sequence (DNA): TGTGCCAGTAATCGGGAAGGGCGCAGAATGAACACTGAAGCTTTCTTT. Amino acids: CASNREGRRMNTEAFF.

This clone was counted only a few times. The J gene is TRBJ2-7, the V gene TRBV4-3; 8 positions agree with TRBD1. The trim removed 1 base at V and 0 bases at J, leaving 2 bases unmatched. Germline V gene lookup returns CDR1 LGHNA and CDR2 YSLEER. The CDR3 has 15 residues. The chain's CDR3 is CASSQGTGISYEQYF. In DNA form, the CDR3 reads TGCGCCAGCAGCCAAGGGACAGGGATCTCCTACGAGCAGTACTTC.

The rearrangement joins TRBV7-3 to TRBJ2-5; 7 bases align to TRBD1. The CDR3 loop spans 15 amino acids. The V gene end was trimmed by 9 bases and the J gene end by 9 bases; junction bases not matched to a gene: 19. In germline, CDR1 is SGHTA, CDR2 FQGTGA. CDR3 sequence (DNA): TGTGCCAGGGTTCACAGGGGTCGACCCCACGAGGCCCAGTACTTC. Translation: CARVHRGRPHEAQYF.

This clone was recorded many times. The chain employs TRBV11-2 and TRBJ2-3, with D maybe TRBD1 (5 bases). The CDR3 extends over 16 amino acids. Trimming pared 4 bases from V and 2 bases from J, leaving 16 bases between. CDR1 is SGHAT and CDR2 is FQNNGV in the germline V gene. The CDR3 DNA is TGTGCCAGCAGCTCCCCTCGACAGCAACTCACAGATACGCAGTATTTT. Translation: CASSSPRQQLTDTQYF.

V gene TRBV7-2 combines with J gene TRBJ2-7, with 11 bases that match TRBD2. Germline CDR1 SGHTA, CDR2 FQGNSA. This CDR3 is 14 amino acids long. Trimming removed 3 bases from V and 5 bases from J; junction bases left unmatched: 3. CDR3 sequence (DNA): TGTGCCAGCAGCTTCCCTAGCGGGGGGCACGAGCAGTACTTC. It is translated as CASSFPSGGHEQYF.

This clone has more than one count but fewer than ten. V usage is TRBV7-2 and J usage is TRBJ1-2, with D possibly TRBD1 on 5 matching bases. Trimming took 5 bases from V and 7 from J, leaving 17 bases between them. Germline V CDR1 and CDR2: SGHTA, FQGNSA. The CDR3 runs 14 residues. The CDR3 sequence is CASSPPPRQGGYTF. The CDR3 coding sequence is TGTGCCAGCAGCCCGCCCCCCAGGCAGGGTGGCTACACCTTC.

The chain links TRBV9 to TRBJ2-1; D is perhaps TRBD2 (6 bases). The V gene lost 0 bases and the J gene lost 2 bases, with 9 bases spanning the gap. The CDR3 has 15 amino acids. Germline V gives CDR1 SGDLS, CDR2 YYNGEE. DNA of the CDR3: TGTGCCAGCAGCGTAGGCGGGAACACCTACAATGAGCAGTTCTTC. It encodes CASSVGGNTYNEQFF.

V and J are TRBV28 and TRBJ1-5, with unresolved D. V lost 3 bases, J lost 5 bases, and 14 bases lay in between. Germline V gene data show CDR1 as MDHEN and CDR2 as SYDVKM. The CDR3 loop spans 15 amino acids. CDR3 sequence reads: CASSFVGGSDQPQHF. The CDR3 DNA sequence: TGTGCCAGCAGTTTTGTGGGAGGGTCGGATCAGCCCCAGCATTTT.

The V and J genes are TRBV28 and TRBJ1-2; D uncertain. The ends were cut back, 4 bases at V and 14 bases at J, with 11 bases in the middle. This CDR3 spans 10 amino acids. Germline V lookup: CDR1 MDHEN, CDR2 SYDVKM. In nucleotides, the CDR3 is TGTGCCAGCAGTTCGGGTGGAATTACCTTC. This gives the protein CASSSGGITF.

This chain joins TRBV27 and TRBJ2-1; maybe TRBD2 (5 bases). CDR3 length: 14 amino acids. Germline V gives CDR1 MNHEY, CDR2 SMNVEV (reference sequence). V was clipped by 0 bases and J by 5 bases, with 8 bases between them. CDR3 DNA: TGTGCCAGCAGTTTATCTCGAGCGGACAATGAGCAGTTCTTC. This encodes CASSLSRADNEQFF.

Regarding this clone: Distinct nucleotide sequences in the sample also encode this CDR3. The J gene is TRBJ2-5, the V gene TRBV28, with TRBD2 matching over 7 bases. CDR1 MDHEN and CDR2 SYDVKM come from the germline V gene. The CDR3 has 15 amino acids. V gave up 6 bases and J gave up 2 bases; unmatched junction bases: 9. The CDR3 is CASSSLGGDQETQYF. As DNA, the CDR3 is TGTGCCAGCAGCTCCCTGGGAGGGGATCAAGAGACCCAGTACTTC.

The rearrangement links TRBV6-1 to TRBJ2-1; 7 bases fit TRBD1. The germline CDR1 and CDR2 sequences are MNHNS and SASEGT. V shed 6 bases and J 9 bases; nucleotides not matched to a gene: 14. The CDR3 has 15 residues. Written as DNA, the CDR3 is TGTGCCAGCAGCTCCGGGACAGCCTATTTTGGTGAGCAGTTCTTC. Its protein is CASSSGTAYFGEQFF.

The J gene is TRBJ2-4, the V gene TRBV6-5, with 8 positions matching TRBD1. J was trimmed by 7 bases and V by 2 bases; bases with no gene match: 7. Per the germline V gene, CDR1 is MNHEY and CDR2 is SVGAGI. The CDR3 is made up of 15 amino acids. Written as DNA, the CDR3 is TGTGCCAGCAGTTACAGACAGGGGAGGCGGAACATTCAGTACTTC. Protein sequence: CASSYRQGRRNIQYF.

A few counts support this clone. Other nucleotide sequences in the sample specify the same CDR3. The V and J genes are TRBV28 and TRBJ2-7; possibly TRBD2 for D (7 bases). The CDR3 has 15 amino acids. Germline V lookup: CDR1 MDHEN, CDR2 SYDVKM. The germline V and J ends were trimmed by 2 bases and 3 bases, with 14 bases remaining between them. Written as DNA, the CDR3 is TGTGCCAGCAGTTTAGGGGGGGGGCGAAGCTACGAGCAGTACTTC. Protein product: CASSLGGGRSYEQYF.

The sample holds a few counts of this clone. The chain is built from TRBV5-4 and TRBJ2-1, with 7 bases lining up with TRBD2. Germline CDR1 and CDR2: SGHNT and YYREEE (reference sequence). This CDR3 is 15 amino acids long. V lost 2 bases to trimming and J lost 4 bases; unmatched junction nucleotides: 6. The CDR3: CASSFGLAVYNEQFF. CDR3 DNA sequence: TGTGCCAGCAGCTTCGGCCTAGCGGTTTACAATGAGCAGTTCTTC.

The sample holds a few counts of this clone. The genes are TRBV29-1 and TRBJ2-7, with no clear D. There are 12 residues in the CDR3. CDR1 and CDR2 (germline): SQVTM, ANQGSEA. Trimming pared 4 bases from V and 3 bases from J, leaving 10 bases between. The CDR3 DNA follows: TGCAGCGTTGTAACAAATGGCTACGAGCAGTACTTC. This gives the protein CSVVTNGYEQYF.

This clone showed up just a few times. The rearrangement uses TRBV18 and TRBJ2-1; 9 bases agree with TRBD1. Germline CDR1 and CDR2: KGHSH and LQKENI. The J segment lost 7 bases and the V segment lost 3 bases, leaving 7 bases of the junction unmatched. The CDR3 contains 15 residues. CDR3 residues: CASSPRQGVLNEQFF. CDR3 sequence (DNA): TGTGCCAGCTCACCTAGACAGGGGGTGCTGAATGAGCAGTTCTTC.

This chain joins TRBV2 and TRBJ2-1; 10 nucleotides match TRBD1. Germline V gives CDR1 SNHLY, CDR2 FYNNEI. V trimming: 6 bases; J trimming: 8 bases; junction bases outside the gene matches: 7. The CDR3 extends over 14 amino acids. CDR3: CASRFRDRGHEQFF. CDR3 DNA sequence: TGTGCCAGCAGATTCCGGGACAGGGGACATGAGCAGTTCTTC.

The J gene is TRBJ1-5, the V gene TRBV18; D unclear. The CDR3 runs to 14 residues. V was trimmed by 3 bases and J by 2 bases, leaving 8 bases between them. Germline CDR1 KGHSH, CDR2 LQKENI. The chain's CDR3 is CASSPAEGNQPQHF. CDR3 bases: TGTGCCAGCTCACCCGCAGAAGGCAATCAGCCCCAGCATTTT.

In this sample, this clone turned up a few times. This chain connects TRBV18 to TRBJ2-7, with 11 nucleotides matching TRBD1. CDR1 is KGHSH and CDR2 is LQKENI in the germline V gene. The CDR3 is made up of 16 amino acids. Trimming cost V 3 bases and J 3 bases; bases outside gene matches: 7. CDR3 protein: CASSPRGQGAGYEQYF. The CDR3 coding sequence is TGTGCCAGCTCACCGAGAGGACAGGGGGCAGGCTACGAGCAGTACTTC.

This clone was seen only a few times. This chain uses TRBV5-1 with TRBJ2-1, with 7 bases aligning to TRBD2. In germline, CDR1 is SGHRS, CDR2 YFSETQ. Germline trimming cut 1 base from V and 7 bases from J; bases unmatched to any gene: 5. The CDR3 is 14 residues long. The CDR3 sequence: CASSLRGSQNEQFF. The CDR3 nucleotides are TGCGCCAGCAGCTTGCGCGGGAGTCAAAATGAGCAGTTCTTC.

This clone showed up just a few times. The chain joins TRBV18 to TRBJ1-5; 8 nucleotides match TRBD1. The CDR3 length is 15 residues. Germline V gives CDR1 KGHSH, CDR2 LQKENI. J was trimmed by 6 bases and V by 6 bases; bases with no gene match: 10. The CDR3 sequence is CASSPGQGIGQPQHF. CDR3 DNA: TGTGCCAGCTCCCCCGGACAGGGAATCGGTCAGCCCCAGCATTTT.

The chain recombines TRBV6-5 with TRBJ2-6; no clear D gene. The CDR3 extends over 16 amino acids. Per the germline V gene, CDR1 is MNHEY and CDR2 is SVGAGI. Trimming shortened V by 0 bases and J by 2 bases, and 8 bases separated the two germline ends. CDR3 nucleotides: TGTGCCAGCAGTTACTCGTTGTACACTGGGGCCAACGTCCTGACTTTC. Its translation is CASSYSLYTGANVLTF.

This clone was seen a few times. The chain recombines TRBV25-1 with TRBJ2-3, with 10 positions matching TRBD1. V was clipped by 4 bases and J by 6 bases; unmatched bases: 7. Germline V gene sequence: CDR1 MGHDK, CDR2 SYGVNS. The CDR3 consists of 15 residues. CDR3 sequence: CASSARQGAGDTQYF. The CDR3 DNA follows: TGTGCCAGCAGTGCCCGACAGGGGGCAGGTGATACGCAGTATTTT.

On this clone itself: Sequence at one end of the junction differs from germline and may be a read error. This chain joins TRBV4-2 and TRBJ2-5; D ambiguous. CDR1 and CDR2 (germline): LGHNA, YNFKEQ. The CDR3 runs to 14 residues. The CDR3 sequence: CASSQELFPEAQYF. Written as DNA, the CDR3 is TGTGCCAGCAGCCAAGAACTGTTTCCAGAGGCCCAGTACTTC.

This clone was seen a few times. The rearrangement links TRBV28 to TRBJ1-1; TRBD1 matches at 9 bases. CDR1 and CDR2 (germline): MDHEN, SYDVKM. J was trimmed by 2 bases and V by 5 bases; bases with no gene match: 6. This CDR3 has 15 amino acids. The CDR3, as DNA: TGTGCCAGCAGTGTCTGGGGACAGGGCAACACTGAAGCTTTCTTT. Translating it yields CASSVWGQGNTEAFF.

This clone has only a few counts. The chain links TRBV28 to TRBJ1-6; no firm D call. Germline V gives CDR1 MDHEN, CDR2 SYDVKM. Between the trimmed V and J ends, which lost 3 bases and 8 bases, there was a span of 5 bases. The CDR3 has 12 amino acids. In DNA form, the CDR3 reads TGTGCCAGCAGTTTGGGCCATTCACCCCTCCACTTT. The encoded protein is CASSLGHSPLHF.

This chain links TRBV4-3 with TRBJ1-2; D possibly corresponds to TRBD1 (5 bases). V lost 5 bases, J lost 8 bases, and 18 bases lay in between. This CDR3 contains 14 residues. CDR1 is LGHNA, CDR2 YSLEER, per germline. CDR3 DNA: TGCGCCAGCAGCGAAGGGACTGCGGTGGGAGGCTACACCTTC. It codes for CASSEGTAVGGYTF.

In this sample, this clone turned up a few times. CDR3: CASSVGGRGYGYTF. Here the CDR3 DNA reads TGTGCCAGCAGTGTCGGGGGACGGGGCTATGGCTACACCTTC. The rearrangement links TRBV25-1 to TRBJ1-2; D is possibly TRBD1 (5 bases). This CDR3 is 14 amino acids long. V was pared by 4 bases and J by 4 bases, with 13 bases between. Per germline, CDR1 MGHDK and CDR2 SYGVNS.

There are a few counts of this clone. This chain links TRBV2 with TRBJ1-2; D is possibly TRBD1 (5 bases). Germline CDR1 and CDR2: SNHLY and FYNNEI. The V and J ends lost 7 bases and 2 bases respectively, with 11 bases between them. The CDR3 sequence is 13 residues long. This CDR3 reads CASTTGSNYGYTF. For the CDR3, the DNA is TGTGCCAGCACAACAGGAAGCAACTATGGCTACACCTTC.

The V gene is TRBV28, the J gene TRBJ1-3; 8 nucleotides agree with TRBD1. The CDR3 totals 15 residues. Germline CDR1 reads MDHEN; CDR2 reads SYDVKM. Trimming took 5 bases from V and 3 from J; bases not matched to a gene: 6. CDR3 coding DNA: TGTGCCAGCAGTCAGGCAGGGGGCTATGGAAACACCATATATTTT. This encodes CASSQAGGYGNTIYF.

At least ten counts were recorded for this clone. J is TRBJ1-1 and V is TRBV10-3, with D perhaps matching TRBD1 (5 bases). CDR3 length: 13 amino acids. The germline V gene encodes CDR1 ENHRY and CDR2 SYGVKD. V was shortened by 7 bases and J by 1 base, with 10 bases between the two germline ends. Here the CDR3 reads CAIKRQTNTEAFF. CDR3 DNA: TGTGCCATCAAGAGACAGACGAACACTGAAGCTTTCTTT.